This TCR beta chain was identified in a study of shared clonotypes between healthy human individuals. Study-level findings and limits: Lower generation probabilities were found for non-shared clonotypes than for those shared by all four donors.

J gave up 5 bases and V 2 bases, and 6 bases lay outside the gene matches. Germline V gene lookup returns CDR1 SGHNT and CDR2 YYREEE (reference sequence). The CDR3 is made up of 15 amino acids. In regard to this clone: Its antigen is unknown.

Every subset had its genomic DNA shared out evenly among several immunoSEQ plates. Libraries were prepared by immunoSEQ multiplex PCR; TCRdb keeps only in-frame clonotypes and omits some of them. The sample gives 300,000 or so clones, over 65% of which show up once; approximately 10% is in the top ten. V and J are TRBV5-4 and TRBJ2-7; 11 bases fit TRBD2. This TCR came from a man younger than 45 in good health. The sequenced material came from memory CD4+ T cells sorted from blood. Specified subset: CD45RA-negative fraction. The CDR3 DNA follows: TGTGCCAGCAGCTTTTCTAGCGGGAGGCTCGACGAGCAGTACTTC. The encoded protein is CASSFSSGRLDEQYF.